These 21 T cell receptor beta chains share one sample of origin, sequenced in a study of Graves' ophthalmopathy and Graves' hyperthyroidism. Researchers took RNA transcripts and amplified TCR beta CDR3 regions from them. An opening RT-PCR round employed HTBI primers and preceded a second-round multiplex PCR. TCRdb redid the calling of the multiplex PCR reads with MiXCR, one entry per CDR3 protein. The profile shows over 500,000 distinct CDR3 sequences, 22% of them singletons. Sequencing was performed on peripheral blood. The receptors stem from a woman younger than 35 with stable Graves' hyperthyroidism. Some clones in this sample may be carry-over from other donors' samples.

This clonotype occurred many times. In this CDR3 the conserved last residue, phenylalanine or tryptophan, is missing, so a read error is likely. V is TRBV10-3 and J is TRBJ2-7; 12 bases are shared with TRBD1. The V and J ends lost 10 bases and 5 bases, in that order; junction bases with no gene match: 9. This CDR3 has 14 residues. The germline V gene has CDR1 ENHRY and CDR2 SYGVKD. The CDR3, as DNA: TGTGCCACCACTGCGGGACAGGGGGCCGACGAGCAGTACCTC. This gives the protein CATTAGQGADEQYL.

This clonotype was observed a few times. This rearrangement joins TRBV5-5 to TRBJ1-5; D possibly corresponds to TRBD1 (5 bases). Germline V lookup: CDR1 SGHKS, CDR2 YYEKEE (reference sequence). The CDR3 is made up of 16 amino acids. V lost 4 bases and J 0 bases, leaving 14 bases between the germline ends. The CDR3 sequence is CASSERGGYSNQPQHF. Written as DNA, the CDR3 is TGTGCCAGCAGCGAAAGGGGTGGTTATAGCAATCAGCCCCAGCATTTT.

The chain combines TRBV6-5 with TRBJ1-1, with no clear D. The germline V gene encodes CDR1 MNHEY and CDR2 SVGAGI. The CDR3 is made up of 13 amino acids. Trimming left V 2 bases short and J 5 bases short, with 9 bases between. CDR3 sequence reads: CASSYRGETEAFF. The CDR3 DNA reads TGTGCCAGCAGTTACCGTGGAGAAACTGAAGCTTTCTTT.

The chain combines TRBV19 with TRBJ1-2, with 7 bases lining up with TRBD1. Per the germline V gene, CDR1 is LNHDA and CDR2 is SQIVND (reference sequence). V lost 7 bases, J lost 3 bases, and 17 bases stayed unmatched. This CDR3 has 17 residues. Here the CDR3 reads CASTSGAAQGRDYGYTF. The CDR3 DNA sequence: TGTGCCAGTACCTCCGGGGCCGCACAGGGGCGGGACTATGGCTACACCTTC.

The chain joins TRBV27 to TRBJ1-1; D uncertain. Germline V CDR1 and CDR2: MNHEY, SMNVEV (reference sequence). This CDR3 comprises 15 residues. The germline V and J ends were trimmed by 5 bases and 0 bases, with 13 bases remaining between them. This chain's CDR3 is CASSNPPVLNTEAFF. DNA of the CDR3: TGTGCCAGCAGTAACCCGCCTGTTCTGAACACTGAAGCTTTCTTT.

V and J are TRBV6-2 or TRBV6-3 and TRBJ2-5; 8 bases line up with TRBD2. CDR1 and CDR2 (germline): MNHEY, SVGEGT. This CDR3 has 15 amino acids. The trim removed 7 bases at V and 5 bases at J, leaving 12 bases unmatched. DNA of the CDR3: TGTGCCAGCAACCACGGGGGGGAGAGCCTCGAGACCCAGTACTTC. Amino acid sequence: CASNHGGESLETQYF.

This clonotype was detected ten times or more. The chain uses TRBV19 and TRBJ1-2, with TRBD1 matching 8 bases. Germline CDR1 reads LNHDA; CDR2 reads SQIVND (reference sequence). After removal of 1 base from V and 6 bases from J, the junction contained 1 base not matched to a gene. The CDR3 covers 13 residues. In DNA, the CDR3 is TGTGCCAGTAGTATAGCACAGGGGGATGGCTACACCTTC. Amino acid sequence: CASSIAQGDGYTF.

This clonotype was counted at least ten times. The V gene is TRBV11-2, the J gene TRBJ1-2; D remains ambiguous. Germline assignment: CDR1 SGHAT and CDR2 FQNNGV. The V end lost 0 bases, the J end lost 7 bases, and 6 bases lay between the germline ends. The CDR3 is made up of 12 amino acids. The CDR3 DNA sequence: TGTGCCAGCAGCTTAGACGAGTTTGGCTACACCTTC. It is translated as CASSLDEFGYTF. Complete variable domain (other parts from reference TRBV11-2 and TRBJ1-2): EAGVAQSPRYKIIEKRQSVAFWCNPISGHATLYWYQQILGQGPKLLIQFQNNGVVDDSQLPKDRFSAERLKGVDSTLKIQPAKLEDSAVYLCASSLDEFGYTFGSGTRLTVV.

The J gene is TRBJ2-5, the V gene TRBV5-1; 9 bases fit TRBD1. J gave up 2 bases and V 8 bases, and 1 base lay outside the gene matches. The CDR3 has 12 amino acids. In germline, CDR1 is SGHRS, CDR2 YFSETQ. CDR3 amino acids: CASGQGQETQYF. The CDR3 nucleotides are TGCGCCAGTGGACAGGGGCAAGAGACCCAGTACTTC.

This clonotype was seen repeatedly, ten times or more. The gene calls are TRBV28 and TRBJ1-1; D is possibly TRBD1 (6 bases). The V gene's germline CDR1 is MDHEN and CDR2 SYDVKM. V lost 4 bases and J 3 bases, leaving 12 bases between the germline ends. The CDR3 is made up of 14 amino acids. The CDR3 DNA is TGTGCCAGCAGTTCACAGGGTAGGGACACTGAAGCTTTCTTT. Its protein product is CASSSQGRDTEAFF.

This clonotype has a handful of counts. V gene TRBV6-2 or TRBV6-3 combines with J gene TRBJ1-5; D is ambiguous. Trimming left V 3 bases short and J 1 base short, with 10 bases between. CDR3 size: 15 residues. The germline V gene encodes CDR1 MNHEY and CDR2 SVGEGT. CDR3 in DNA: TGTGCCAGCAGTTATCGGTGGACGAGCAATCAGCCCCAGCATTTT. Translated, it gives CASSYRWTSNQPQHF.

In its sample, this clonotype was seen many times. This chain joins TRBV12-3 or TRBV12-4 and TRBJ1-5; possibly TRBD1 for D (5 bases). With 3 bases removed from V and 4 bases from J, the gap between germline ends came to 7 bases. The CDR3 has 13 amino acids. The DNA of the CDR3 is TGTGCCAGCAGTTTTACAGGAAATCAGCCCCAGCATTTT. Protein: CASSFTGNQPQHF.

This clonotype has at least ten counts. This chain uses TRBV12-5 with TRBJ2-5; 8 nucleotides match TRBD2. The CDR3 length is 16 residues. The germline gives CDR1 LGHNT, CDR2 FRNRAP. J gave up 2 bases and V 1 base, and 6 bases lay outside the gene matches. The CDR3 sequence is CASGLGDGGGQETQYF. CDR3 nucleotides: TGTGCTAGTGGTTTGGGAGACGGCGGGGGGCAAGAGACCCAGTACTTC.

This clonotype was recorded many times. The genes are TRBV5-1 and TRBJ1-1; D perhaps matches TRBD1 (5 bases). The germline V and J ends were trimmed by 4 bases and 1 base, with 14 bases remaining between them. In germline, CDR1 is SGHRS, CDR2 YFSETQ. This CDR3 spans 15 amino acids. In DNA, the CDR3 is TGCGCCAGCAGCCGGGGGGAGACAGCGAACACTGAAGCTTTCTTT. Translated, it gives CASSRGETANTEAFF.

The chain joins TRBV20-1 to TRBJ1-5; 12 nucleotides match TRBD1. The germline gives CDR1 DFQATT, CDR2 SNEGSKA (reference sequence). This CDR3 spans 14 amino acids. With 2 bases clipped from V and 5 bases from J, the junction kept 1 base outside the gene matches. CDR3 coding DNA: TGCAGTGCTAGATGGGACAGGGGGCATCAGCCCCAGCATTTT. Protein: CSARWDRGHQPQHF.

There are a few counts of this clonotype. The V gene is TRBV13, the J gene TRBJ2-7; 10 nucleotides agree with TRBD2. J was trimmed by 0 bases and V by 3 bases; bases with no gene match: 2. The CDR3 has 15 residues. In germline, CDR1 is PRHDT, CDR2 FYEKMQ (reference sequence). This chain's CDR3 is CASSFSGGFSYEQYF. DNA for the CDR3: TGTGCCAGCAGCTTTAGCGGGGGGTTCTCCTACGAGCAGTACTTC.

This clonotype occurred many times. The J gene is TRBJ1-6, the V gene TRBV10-3; no reliable D call. With 3 bases removed from V and 9 bases from J, the gap between germline ends came to 9 bases. This CDR3 spans 13 amino acids. Germline V CDR1 and CDR2: ENHRY, SYGVKD. The CDR3 protein is CAISDRGISPLHF. CDR3 in DNA: TGTGCCATCAGTGATAGAGGCATTTCACCCCTCCACTTT.

This chain connects TRBV2 to TRBJ2-7; 8 positions agree with TRBD1. V trimming: 7 bases; J trimming: 0 bases; junction bases outside the gene matches: 5. CDR1 is SNHLY and CDR2 is FYNNEI in the germline V gene. The CDR3 length is 14 residues. The CDR3 DNA sequence: TGTGCCAGCAACCAGGGGGCGATCTCCTACGAGCAGTACTTC. This gives the protein CASNQGAISYEQYF.

The sample holds a few counts of this clonotype. The J gene is TRBJ2-7, the V gene TRBV11-2; 7 bases agree with TRBD2. J was trimmed by 7 bases and V by 1 base; bases with no gene match: 13. Germline loops: CDR1 SGHAT, CDR2 FQNNGV. The CDR3 is made up of 16 amino acids. This chain's CDR3 is CASSLGRGERMREQYF. For the CDR3, the DNA is TGTGCCAGCAGCTTAGGACGGGGGGAACGGATGAGAGAGCAGTACTTC.

This clonotype was observed a handful of times. The rearrangement joins TRBV28 to TRBJ2-7; 7 nucleotides agree with TRBD2. CDR1 is MDHEN and CDR2 is SYDVKM in the germline V gene. The CDR3 has 15 residues. With 5 bases clipped from V and 5 bases from J, the junction kept 12 bases outside the gene matches. DNA for the CDR3: TGTGCCAGCAGTCCCTCCGGGGGAGGGCGCCACGAGCAGTACTTC. Its translation is CASSPSGGGRHEQYF.

At least ten counts were recorded for this clonotype. This rearrangement joins TRBV2 to TRBJ2-2, with D unclear. V was pared by 7 bases and J by 0 bases, with 9 bases between. Per germline, CDR1 SNHLY and CDR2 FYNNEI. CDR3 length: 14 amino acids. Here the CDR3 DNA reads TGTGCCAGCACGTACAGTACGAACACCGGGGAGCTGTTTTTT. This gives the protein CASTYSTNTGELFF. Using reference TRBV2 and TRBJ2-2 for the parts outside the CDR3, the full variable domain is EPEVTQTPSHQVTQMGQEVILRCVPISNHLYFYWYRQILGQKVEFLVSFYNNEISEKSEIFDDQFSVERPDGSNFTLKIRSTKLEDSAMYFCASTYSTNTGELFFGEGSRLTVL.